This record looks at one T cell receptor (beta chain) sequence and its context. The CDR3 has 14 amino acids. Unmatched junction bases numbered 4, after V lost 0 bases and J lost 10 bases. Germline CDR1 reads GTSNPN; CDR2 reads SVGIG (reference sequence). The data belong to a study of shared clonotypes between healthy human individuals. Libraries were prepared by immunoSEQ multiplex PCR; TCRdb keeps only in-frame clonotypes and omits some of them. The data hold over 2 million clones, with approximately 95% observed a single time. V gene TRBV30 combines with J gene TRBJ1-6; TRBD1 agrees at 9 bases. Sequenced sample: naive CD4+ T cells sorted from blood. Documented subset: CD45RA+ positively selected. This TCR was recovered from a man between 18 and 29 years old in good health. In DNA form, the CDR3 reads TGTGCCTGGAGTGTACAGGGGGCTTGGTCACCCCTCCACTTT. Residues: CAWSVQGAWSPLHF.